A single count supports the clone carrying this T cell receptor beta chain. Up to about 2 ug genomic DNA was used for TCRB CDR3 amplification. The table came from immunoSEQ multiplex PCR; TCRdb's copy has only in-frame clones and leaves some out. The data show roughly 100,000 clones, 75% to 85% seen once. Trimming left V 3 bases short and J 4 bases short, with 16 bases between. CDR1 and CDR2 (germline): LNHDA, SQIVND (reference sequence). The CDR3 sequence is 16 residues long. The data were obtained in a study of glioma-infiltrating T cells after dendritic cell vaccination. This specimen consisted of blood, obtained before dendritic cell vaccination. The chain is built from TRBV19 and TRBJ2-1; maybe TRBD2 (7 bases). This TCR came from a human donor with glioblastoma. The DNA for the CDR3 is TGTGCCAGTAGTATGATCGGGGGGCATACGTACAATGAGCAGTTCTTC. Translated: CASSMIGGHTYNEQFF.